This T cell receptor beta chain was captured by sequencing in a study of long-term antiretroviral therapy in people with HIV (dated by TCRdb to 2021 to 2024). Background on the whole study: Collection of the earliest samples took place about a decade ahead of the 2015 WHO recommendation for immediate ART, at a time when ART was typically delayed until CD4 counts fell. Whether ART initiation and durable HIV suppression were associated with changes in peripheral blood TRB repertoire composition and diversity was tested in a retrospective serial study. A total of 150 to 200 cryopreserved PBMC samples came from around 30 adults with confirmed HIV infection and were collected serially over a mean of roughly six years (range 1-12). Among the 25 to 35 participants with HIV, around 10 were female. No cross-contamination during QIAcube processing was shown when test extractions of a monoclonal T-cell line were performed alongside some 33 polyclonal samples. On the study overall, not on this receptor specifically: Starting ART was linked to a significant rise in TRB diversity, yet even with long-term ART the diversity remained significantly lower than in transplant donor controls. Inferences about post-ART repertoire changes were limited because no data were available on ART adherence, viral resistance or therapy changes. The samples were dated from the mid-2000s to the late 2010s, and the ART regimens that were used may be less effective than current ART regimens. Owing to limited PBMC availability, only the TCR beta chain was sequenced, without alpha chain pairing. Unsorted PBMC were profiled instead of sorted CD4+ and CD8+ T cells because pre-ART samples had limited cell numbers. Expanded TRB clones identified before ART initiation dominated the repertoire across all time points, though the dominance fluctuated and decreased in many PLHIV after ART. CDR3 length ranges in HIV repertoires were narrower than in controls, and network structure suggested an antigen-experienced repertoire with only a slight naive shift after ART.

The immunoSEQ hsTCRB v3.0 assay was used at survey level resolution to sequence the TRB variable region. A depth of about 35,000-55,000 T-cell genomes per sample was targeted for TRB sequencing. An Illumina MiSeq with a v3 150-cycle kit was used to sequence the pooled TRB libraries. The paper's data handling went like this. Repertoire analysis ran in R within a reproducible Nextflow workflow covering QC, data transformation and analysis. LymphoSeq2, an R package for exploring AIRR-Seq data, was used to implement custom analyses. A few samples that yielded fewer than 5000 total TRB sequences were excluded, so that approximately 170 HIV repertoires were analyzed. Among the 200 or so HIV repertoires that were kept, around 59 were collected before ART initiation and roughly 130 were collected after ART initiation. Each repertoire was downsampled to 5000 TRB nucleotide sequences, and summary statistics were averaged across 100 downsampling iterations. The analysis kept only TRB sequences whose CDR3 regions were at least seven amino acids long. A Shannon entropy-derived clonality score and the Gini coefficient were used to measure diversity. Repertoire networks linked the top 5000 CDR3 amino acid sequences whenever two sequences differed by an edit distance of one. GLIPH2 predicted antigen specificity groups and MHC restriction for TRB CDR3 amino acid sequences. CDR3 amino acid sequences were matched against VDJdb and McPAS-TCR to flag known CMV, EBV, HIV or tissue antigen associations. Pre-ART, post-ART and control groups were compared with Wilcoxon signed-rank tests and Holm-Bonferroni correction. TCRdb holds this immuneACCESS table with in-frame rearrangements only. Some clones are missing; in checked studies, unresolved V genes explain under half, and the rest has no known cause. D and trimming come from the DNA, and the V and J calls and clone size come from that table. The sample has 35,000 to 40,000 clones on record, roughly 88% of them singletons. 8% to 11% of the sample goes to the ten largest clones.

V and J lose 1 base and 3 bases, and a span of 19 bases separates them. The germline V gene yields SGHTA for CDR1 and FQGNSA for CDR2. The CDR3 has 17 amino acids, counting the end cysteine and phenylalanine. Only CDR3 DNA is held: 51 bases, read in frame from base 1. Participants were included only if at least one PBMC sample before ART initiation and at least two post-ART samples were available. All participants with HIV were treated in the United States of America. Before DNA extraction, cryopreserved samples of roughly 0.95-10 million PBMC were thawed and washed. At the time of the earliest PBMC sample for each participant with HIV, ages ranged from about 20 to 55 years. PBMC samples were contributed by each participant from 1-4 timepoints before ART initiation and 2-8 timepoints after ART initiation, with a median of 7 samples. For every participant, serial HIV viral load, CD4+ T-cell count, ART history and demographic data were obtained. Genomic DNA was extracted from unsorted PBMC with a Qiagen kit on a QIAcube, processed in batches of 12 samples.

For this clone: Its antigen is currently not known. The sample holds no much larger clone one base away, and base qualities are not on file.

The V gene is TRBV7-2 and the J gene is TRBJ2-7; the D gene is perhaps TRBD1, from 6 matching bases. Sequenced here: unsorted PBMCs, sampled 2.2 years after starting antiretroviral therapy. The TCR was taken from a young man with HIV. The CDR3 region has the sequence CASSLGQGHPLNYEQYF. The DNA sequence is given as TGTGCCAGCAGCTTAGGTCAGGGGCACCCGTTGAACTACGAGCAGTACTTC.